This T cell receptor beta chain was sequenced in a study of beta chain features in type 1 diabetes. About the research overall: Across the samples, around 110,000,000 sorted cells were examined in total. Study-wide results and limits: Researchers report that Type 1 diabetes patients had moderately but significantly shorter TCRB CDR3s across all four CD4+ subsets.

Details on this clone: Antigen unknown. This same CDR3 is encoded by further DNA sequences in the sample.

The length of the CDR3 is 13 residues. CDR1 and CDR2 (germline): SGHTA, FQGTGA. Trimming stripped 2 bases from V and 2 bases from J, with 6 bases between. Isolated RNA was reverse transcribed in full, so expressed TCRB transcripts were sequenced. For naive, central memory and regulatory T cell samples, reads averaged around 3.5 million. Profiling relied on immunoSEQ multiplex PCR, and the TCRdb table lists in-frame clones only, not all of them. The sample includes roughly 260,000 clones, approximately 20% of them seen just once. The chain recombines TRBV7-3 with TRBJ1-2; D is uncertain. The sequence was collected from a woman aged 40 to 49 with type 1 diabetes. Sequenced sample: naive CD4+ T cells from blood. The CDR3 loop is CASSLGQNYGYTF. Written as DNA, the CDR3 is TGTGCCAGCAGCTTAGGGCAGAACTATGGCTACACCTTC.